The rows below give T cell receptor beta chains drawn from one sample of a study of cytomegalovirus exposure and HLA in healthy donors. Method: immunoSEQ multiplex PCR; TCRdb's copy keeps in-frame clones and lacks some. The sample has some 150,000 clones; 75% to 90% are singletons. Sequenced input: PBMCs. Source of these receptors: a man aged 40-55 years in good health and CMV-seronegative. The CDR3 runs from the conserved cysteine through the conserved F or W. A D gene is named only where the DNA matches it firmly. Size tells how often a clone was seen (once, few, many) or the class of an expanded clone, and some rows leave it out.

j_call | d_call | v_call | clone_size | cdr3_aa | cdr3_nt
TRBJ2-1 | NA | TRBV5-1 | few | CASSLDTNNEQFF | TGCGCCAGCAGCTTGGACACCAACAATGAGCAGTTCTTC
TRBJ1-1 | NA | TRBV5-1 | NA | CASSFGVPGTNTEAFF | TGCGCCAGCAGCTTTGGAGTCCCCGGAACGAACACTGAAGCTTTCTTT
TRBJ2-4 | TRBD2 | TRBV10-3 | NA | CAISEIGLAGAPGAKNIQYF | TGTGCCATCAGTGAGATCGGACTAGCGGGGGCGCCCGGGGCCAAAAACATTCAGTACTTC
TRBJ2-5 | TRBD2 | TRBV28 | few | CASSPPSGGSMGTQYF | TGTGCCAGCAGCCCACCTAGCGGGGGGAGCATGGGGACCCAGTACTTC
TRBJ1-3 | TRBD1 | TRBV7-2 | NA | CASSFTRDRVENTIYF | TGTGCCAGCAGCTTTACCCGGGACAGGGTTGAAAACACCATATATTTT
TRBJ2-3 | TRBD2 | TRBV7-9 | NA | CASSPPRGGGTDTQYF | TGTGCCAGCAGCCCCCCTCGCGGGGGGGGCACAGATACGCAGTATTTT
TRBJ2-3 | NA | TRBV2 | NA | CASSENRGTDTQYF | TGTGCCAGCAGTGAGAACAGGGGCACAGATACGCAGTATTTT
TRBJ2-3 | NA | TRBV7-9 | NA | CSSSLDSSTDTQYF | TGTTCCAGCAGCTTGGACTCCTCCACAGATACGCAGTATTTT
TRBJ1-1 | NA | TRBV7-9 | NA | CASSLEAGCEAFF | TGTGCCAGCAGCTTAGAAGCAGGGTGTGAAGCTTTCTTT
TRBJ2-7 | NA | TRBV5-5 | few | CASSFRGSLFSYEQYF | TGTGCCAGCAGCTTTCGGGGGTCCCTATTCTCCTACGAGCAGTACTTC
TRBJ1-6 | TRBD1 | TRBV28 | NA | CASSKTGGGNSPLHF | TGTGCCAGCAGTAAGACAGGGGGCGGGAATTCACCCCTCCACTTT
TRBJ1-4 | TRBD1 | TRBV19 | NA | CASSTPGTGFNEKLFF | TGTGCCAGTAGTACCCCCGGGACAGGGTTTAATGAAAAACTGTTTTTT
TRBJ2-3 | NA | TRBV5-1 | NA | CASSLEDSSTDTQYF | TGCGCCAGCAGCTTGGAAGACAGTAGCACAGATACGCAGTATTTT
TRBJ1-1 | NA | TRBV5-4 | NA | CATYRVGNTEAFF | TGTGCCACATACAGGGTAGGGAACACTGAAGCTTTCTTT
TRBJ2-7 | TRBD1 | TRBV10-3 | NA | CAISESSQGAYEQYF | TGTGCCATCAGTGAGTCGAGCCAGGGGGCTTACGAGCAGTACTTC
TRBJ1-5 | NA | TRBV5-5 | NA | CASSLGGGWGQPQHF | TGTGCCAGCAGCTTAGGAGGCGGGTGGGGTCAGCCCCAGCATTTT
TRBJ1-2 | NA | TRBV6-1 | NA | CASSGDPSGYTF | TGTGCCAGCAGTGGTGACCCTAGCGGCTACACCTTC
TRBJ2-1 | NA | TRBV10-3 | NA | CAINRDNEQFF | TGTGCCATCAACCGAGACAATGAGCAGTTCTTC
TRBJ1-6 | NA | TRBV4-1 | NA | CASSQAPVGRNSPLHF | TGCGCCAGCAGCCAAGCCCCTGTGGGGCGGAATTCACCCCTCCACTTT
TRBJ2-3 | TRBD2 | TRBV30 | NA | CAGTGLAGTGDTQYF | TGTGCCGGGACGGGACTAGCGGGTACAGGAGATACGCAGTATTTT
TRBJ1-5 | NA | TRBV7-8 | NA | CASSLGGYSNQPQHF | TGTGCCAGCAGCTTAGGCGGATATAGCAATCAGCCCCAGCATTTT
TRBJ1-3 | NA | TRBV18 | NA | CASSSSPVRSGNTIYF | TGTGCCAGCTCATCTAGCCCGGTGAGGTCTGGAAACACCATATATTTT